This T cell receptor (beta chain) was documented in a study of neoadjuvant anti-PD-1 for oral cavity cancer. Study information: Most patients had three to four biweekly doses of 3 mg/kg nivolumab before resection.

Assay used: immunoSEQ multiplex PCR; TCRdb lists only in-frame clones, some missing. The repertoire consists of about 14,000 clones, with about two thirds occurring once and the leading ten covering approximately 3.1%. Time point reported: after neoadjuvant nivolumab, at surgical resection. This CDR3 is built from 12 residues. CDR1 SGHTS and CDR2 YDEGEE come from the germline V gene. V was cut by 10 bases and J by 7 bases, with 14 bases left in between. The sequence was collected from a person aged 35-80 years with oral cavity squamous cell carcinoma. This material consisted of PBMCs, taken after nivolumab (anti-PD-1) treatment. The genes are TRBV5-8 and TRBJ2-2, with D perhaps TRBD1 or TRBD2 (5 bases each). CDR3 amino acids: CAPGRRNGELFF. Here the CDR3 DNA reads TGTGCCCCGGGGCGGAGGAACGGGGAGCTGTTTTTT. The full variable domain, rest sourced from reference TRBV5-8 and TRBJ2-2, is EAGVTQSPTHLIKTRGQQATLRCSPISGHTSVYWYQQALGLGLQFLLWYDEGEERNRGNFPPRFSGRQFPNYSSELNVNALELEDSALYLCAPGRRNGELFFGEGSRLTVL.